Below are 18 T cell receptor beta chains sequenced from a single sample in a study of neurological immune-mediated disorders. TCRdb reprocessed the 5' RACE reads with MiXCR, giving one entry per CDR3 protein. The sample comprises about 120,000 distinct CDR3 sequences, around 3% of which are singletons, and about 1.2% rests with the top ten. The sequenced material came from PBMCs. Receptor source: a woman aged 25 to 39 with multiple sclerosis.

This clonotype was counted at least ten times. V and J are TRBV20-1 and TRBJ1-5; D not certain. There are 12 residues in the CDR3. The germline V and J ends were trimmed by 5 bases and 7 bases, with 12 bases remaining between them. The germline gives CDR1 DFQATT, CDR2 SNEGSKA (reference sequence). The CDR3 DNA reads TGCAGTGCTTCTAGGGAGGACCAGCCCCAGCATTTT. The encoded protein is CSASREDQPQHF.

This clonotype was seen more than once but under ten times. V usage is TRBV5-5 and J usage is TRBJ2-5; no reliable D call. Germline CDR1 reads SGHKS; CDR2 reads YYEKEE (reference sequence). The CDR3 consists of 12 residues. V lost 2 bases, J lost 0 bases, and 2 bases lay in between. The CDR3 region has the DNA TGTGCCAGCAGCTTACACCAAGAGACCCAGTACTTC. Translation gives CASSLHQETQYF.

This clonotype was seen a few times. The chain carries TRBV7-8 and TRBJ2-3; D gene uncertain. The CDR3 is 11 amino acids. CDR1 and CDR2 from the germline V gene are SGHVS and FQNEAQ. The V and J ends lost 6 bases and 5 bases respectively, with 6 bases between them. CDR3 region: CASRGLDTQYF. In DNA form, the CDR3 reads TGTGCCAGCAGAGGCTTAGATACGCAGTATTTT. The full variable domain, completed using reference TRBV7-8 and TRBJ2-3, is GAGVSQSPRYKVAKRGQDVALRCDPISGHVSLFWYQQALGQGPEFLTYFQNEAQLDKSGLPSDRFFAERPEGSVSTLKIQRTQQEDSAVYLCASRGLDTQYFGPGTRLTVL.

Only a few counts were recorded for this clonotype. This chain uses TRBV10-3 with TRBJ2-1, with unresolved D. V was cut by 8 bases and J by 6 bases, with 11 bases left in between. CDR1 is ENHRY and CDR2 is SYGVKD in the germline V gene. This CDR3 is built from 12 residues. The CDR3 region is CAIADRANEQFF. CDR3 nucleotides: TGTGCCATCGCGGACCGCGCCAATGAGCAGTTCTTC.

This clonotype was found many times. The gene calls are TRBV27 and TRBJ2-7; perhaps D is TRBD1 or TRBD2 (5 bases each). Germline-derived CDR1 and CDR2 are MNHEY and SMNVEV (reference sequence). The CDR3 is 16 residues long. Trimming cost V 1 base and J 2 bases, with 15 bases left between them. The CDR3 spells CASSLWDPIDAYEQYF. The CDR3 DNA reads as TGTGCCAGCAGTTTATGGGACCCGATTGATGCCTACGAGCAGTACTTC.

This clonotype has only a few counts. This sequence joins TRBV20-1 and TRBJ2-1; D perhaps matches TRBD2 (6 bases). Germline values: CDR1 DFQATT, CDR2 SNEGSKA (reference sequence). Trimming removed 6 bases at V and 0 bases at J, with 24 bases between. CDR3 length: 18 amino acids. The CDR3 DNA is TGCAGTGCCCCCGGGACTCCACCACGACCGAGCTCCTACAATGAGCAGTTCTTC. Encoded protein: CSAPGTPPRPSSYNEQFF.

The sample holds many counts of this clonotype. The chain recombines TRBV5-1 with TRBJ1-1, with TRBD1 matching 7 bases. CDR1 and CDR2 (germline): SGHRS, YFSETQ. This CDR3 comprises 14 residues. J gave up 1 base and V 6 bases, and 6 bases lay outside the gene matches. CDR3 DNA sequence: TGCGCCAGCACGATTACAGGGGCGAACACTGAAGCTTTCTTT. This sequence encodes CASTITGANTEAFF.

This clonotype was seen repeatedly, ten times or more. The chain employs TRBV20-1 and TRBJ2-5; 11 bases align to TRBD2. There are 15 residues in the CDR3. With 2 bases clipped from V and 6 bases from J, the junction kept 8 bases outside the gene matches. Germline lookup yields CDR1 DFQATT and CDR2 SNEGSKA (reference sequence). CDR3 sequence (DNA): TGCAGTGCTAGACCCCAACTAGCGGGGGCCCAGACCCAGTACTTC. Its protein product is CSARPQLAGAQTQYF.

The sample holds a few counts of this clonotype. The chain links TRBV5-1 to TRBJ2-3; 8 bases agree with TRBD1. The length of the CDR3 is 15 residues. V shed 3 bases, J shed 7 bases, and the junction held 10 bases outside the gene matches. The V gene's germline CDR1 is SGHRS and CDR2 YFSETQ. Written as DNA, the CDR3 is TGCGCCAGCAGCTCTTCACAGGGGGTCACGAATACGCAGTATTTT. Its protein is CASSSSQGVTNTQYF. Variable domain in full (rest from reference TRBV5-1 and TRBJ2-3): KAGVTQTPRYLIKTRGQQVTLSCSPISGHRSVSWYQQTPGQGLQFLFEYFSETQRNKGNFPGRFSGRQFSNSRSEMNVSTLELGDSALYLCASSSSQGVTNTQYFGPGTRLTVL.

This clonotype was detected many times. The genes are TRBV5-5 and TRBJ2-3; D is undetermined. CDR3 length: 18 residues. The germline gives CDR1 SGHKS, CDR2 YYEKEE (reference sequence). V was pared by 2 bases and J by 1 base, with 20 bases between. The CDR3 DNA reads TGTGCCAGCAGCTTTTACAGCAAGGTGGCATGGGGCACAGATACGCAGTATTTT. Translating it yields CASSFYSKVAWGTDTQYF.

This clonotype was seen repeatedly, ten times or more. The rearrangement joins TRBV7-2 to TRBJ2-1; tentative D call: TRBD1 (6 bases). This CDR3 comprises 14 residues. Germline V gene lookup returns CDR1 SGHTA and CDR2 FQGNSA. V gave up 2 bases and J gave up 1 base, with 6 bases separating them. DNA of the CDR3: TGTGCCAGCAGCTTAAGGGGGTCCTACAATGAGCAGTTCTTC. Amino acid sequence: CASSLRGSYNEQFF. Drawing the rest from reference TRBV7-2 and TRBJ2-1, the complete variable domain is GAGVSQSPSNKVTEKGKDVELRCDPISGHTALYWYRQSLGQGLEFLIYFQGNSAPDKSGLPSDRFSAERTGGSVSTLTIQRTQQEDSAVYLCASSLRGSYNEQFFGPGTRLTVL.

This clonotype came up many times. V gene TRBV6-2 or TRBV6-3 combines with J gene TRBJ2-5; D is ambiguous. CDR1 is MNHEY, CDR2 SVGEGT, per germline. The V gene lost 4 bases and the J gene lost 0 bases, with 9 bases spanning the gap. The CDR3 contains 14 residues. The CDR3 sequence is CASSFLGYQETQYF. The CDR3 DNA sequence: TGTGCCAGCAGTTTCCTTGGATACCAAGAGACCCAGTACTTC.

In this sample, this clonotype turned up many times. The rearrangement joins TRBV9 to TRBJ2-3, with 9 bases matching TRBD2. V dropped 3 bases and J dropped 3; count of bases not matched to a gene: 5. The CDR3 is 15 residues long. The germline V gene has CDR1 SGDLS and CDR2 YYNGEE. Here the CDR3 reads CASSERGAVTDTQYF. DNA of the CDR3: TGTGCCAGCAGCGAGCGGGGGGCAGTAACAGATACGCAGTATTTT.

This clonotype was found many times. This chain's CDR3 is CASSGGLDTQYF. In DNA form, the CDR3 reads TGTGCCAGCAGCGGGGGCTTAGATACGCAGTATTTT. This rearrangement joins TRBV5-4 to TRBJ2-3; D possibly corresponds to TRBD1 (6 bases). Germline CDR1 SGHNT, CDR2 YYREEE (reference sequence). CDR3 size: 12 residues. V lost 4 bases and J 5 bases, leaving 8 bases between the germline ends.

This clonotype was observed at least ten times. The chain couples TRBV10-3 to TRBJ1-2, with no clear D. This CDR3 contains 17 residues. Deletions cut 6 bases from V and 0 bases from J, with 20 bases between. The germline V gene encodes CDR1 ENHRY and CDR2 SYGVKD. The CDR3 DNA follows: TGTGCCATCAGAGTAGCGACGGAACCCGAAGCTAACTATGGCTACACCTTC. Translating it yields CAIRVATEPEANYGYTF.

The chain carries TRBV29-1 and TRBJ2-3; D is unresolved. The V gene lost 3 bases and the J gene lost 6 bases, with 7 bases spanning the gap. This CDR3 has 11 amino acids. Germline assignment: CDR1 SQVTM and CDR2 ANQGSEA. In DNA form, the CDR3 reads TGCAGCGTTGATATGAAGGATACGCAGTATTTT. It codes for CSVDMKDTQYF.

This clonotype appeared a few times. The chain couples TRBV20-1 to TRBJ2-1, with D unresolved. The CDR3 has 16 residues. Germline V gives CDR1 DFQATT, CDR2 SNEGSKA (reference sequence). The V and J ends lost 0 bases and 0 bases respectively, with 12 bases between them. Here the CDR3 reads CSARDLYTSSYNEQFF. CDR3 coding DNA: TGCAGTGCTAGAGATCTTTACACGAGCTCCTACAATGAGCAGTTCTTC.

As concerns this clonotype: The junction does not match germline at one end; this may be a read error. The CDR3 nucleotides are TGTGCCAGGAGCCACGAGTATCGAAAAACCATATATTTT. It specifies CARSHEYRKTIYF. The chain recombines TRBV7-2 with TRBJ1-3; no reliable D call. Per germline, CDR1 SGHTA and CDR2 FQGNSA. CDR3 length equals 13 residues.